The 20 T cell receptor beta chains below were found in one sample sequenced in a study of CXCR3-negative and CXCR3-positive naive CD8 T cells. UMI-labeled TRB cDNA libraries were prepared by 5' RACE. TCRdb re-called the 5' RACE reads; one entry per CDR3 protein, DNA not given. This sample's clone table lists roughly 40,000 distinct CDR3 sequences. The sequenced sample was memory CD8+ T cells from blood. These receptors came from a human donor in good health. Some clones in this sample may be carry-over from other donors' samples.

The chain recombines TRBV12-3 or TRBV12-4 with TRBJ2-5; TCRdb's D gene call, TRBD1, goes unchecked for lack of DNA. The CDR3 covers 14 residues. The CDR3 here is CASVGGGPGRPQYF.

The CDR3 sequence: CASSLMQGSDTEAFF. V and J are TRBV7-9 and TRBJ1-1; TCRdb's D call of TRBD1 is untestable without DNA. Germline CDR1 SEHNR, CDR2 FQNEAQ (reference sequence). The CDR3 is made up of 15 amino acids.

The gene calls are TRBV10-2 and TRBJ2-7; lacking DNA, the TRBD1 call made by TCRdb goes unchecked. CDR3 length: 17 amino acids. The germline V gene encodes CDR1 WSHSY and CDR2 SAAADI. The CDR3 protein is CASSEIARTGMIDEQYF.

The genes are TRBV28 and TRBJ2-2; checking the TCRdb D call of TRBD1 is not possible without DNA. The CDR3 has 14 residues. Per the germline V gene, CDR1 is MDHEN and CDR2 is SYDVKM. The CDR3 loop is CASRAGQFTRELFF.

The chain recombines TRBV3-1 with TRBJ2-5. Germline V gene lookup returns CDR1 LGHDT and CDR2 YNNKEL (reference sequence). The CDR3 runs to 15 residues. This CDR3 reads CASSPWMGFEETQYF.

V gene TRBV12-3 or TRBV12-4 combines with J gene TRBJ2-1; no DNA is available, so the TRBD2 call from TCRdb remains unchecked. The CDR3 has 13 residues. The CDR3 loop reads CASSSSVSSEQFF.

This rearrangement joins TRBV29-1 to TRBJ2-7; the D gene TCRdb calls, TRBD2, cannot be checked with no DNA. The CDR3 is 13 amino acids. CDR1 and CDR2 from the germline V gene are SQVTM and ANQGSEA. This chain's CDR3 is CSVWAGLTGEQYF.

The chain employs TRBV2 and TRBJ2-7; checking the TCRdb D call of TRBD2 is not possible without DNA. CDR1 is SNHLY and CDR2 is FYNNEI in the germline V gene. The CDR3 spans 12 residues. The CDR3 here is CANSGGRVEQYF.

This chain connects TRBV28 to TRBJ2-2. The CDR3 runs 13 residues. The germline V gene has CDR1 MDHEN and CDR2 SYDVKM. The CDR3 sequence is CASSSVDTGELFF.

The CDR3 is CASSLLKEKLFF. The chain uses TRBV7-9 and TRBJ1-4. The CDR3 totals 12 residues. CDR1 is SEHNR and CDR2 is FQNEAQ in the germline V gene (reference sequence).

This CDR3 reads CASAGDGLAGYNEQFF. The chain links TRBV5-1 to TRBJ2-1; no DNA is available, so the TRBD2 call from TCRdb remains unchecked. Looked up from germline, CDR1 is SGHRS and CDR2 is YFSETQ. The CDR3 has 16 amino acids.

V and J are TRBV28 and TRBJ2-2; TCRdb outputs TRBD1, but without DNA this stays unchecked. This CDR3 comprises 14 residues. The germline V gene encodes CDR1 MDHEN and CDR2 SYDVKM. This chain's CDR3 is CAGAGQGFTGELFF.

The rearrangement links TRBV7-9 to TRBJ2-7; TCRdb proposes TRBD1, but this gene call is untestable without DNA. Per germline, CDR1 SEHNR and CDR2 FQNEAQ (reference sequence). The CDR3 is 14 residues long. This chain's CDR3 is CASSHRDRVYEQYF.

The chain recombines TRBV11-2 with TRBJ2-1; TCRdb outputs TRBD2, but without DNA this stays unchecked. The CDR3 is 17 amino acids. Germline values: CDR1 SGHAT, CDR2 FQNNGV. CDR3 in amino acids: CASSSREAGLAGKRQFF.

The rearrangement links TRBV29-1 to TRBJ2-3; no DNA is available, so the TRBD1 call from TCRdb remains unchecked. The CDR3 sequence is 16 residues long. Germline loops: CDR1 SQVTM, CDR2 ANQGSEA. The CDR3 here is CSVAGDTGFSTGTQYF.

CDR3 residues: CSASEFWGGAPHEQFF. This sequence joins TRBV20-1 and TRBJ2-1; TCRdb's assignment of TRBD1 cannot be checked, as there is no DNA. Germline CDR1 and CDR2: DFQATT and SNEGSKA (reference sequence). CDR3 size: 16 residues.

CDR3: CSASTGTSSETQYF. The J gene is TRBJ2-5, the V gene TRBV20-1; TCRdb's D gene call, TRBD2, goes unchecked for lack of DNA. This CDR3 is built from 14 residues. The germline V gene encodes CDR1 DFQATT and CDR2 SNEGSKA (reference sequence).

The chain links TRBV9 to TRBJ1-1. Per the germline V gene, CDR1 is SGDLS and CDR2 is YYNGEE. CDR3 length: 16 residues. CDR3: CASSVAEWTANTEAFF.

V is TRBV25-1 and J is TRBJ2-3. In germline, CDR1 is MGHDK, CDR2 SYGVNS. This CDR3 region has 13 residues. CDR3 in amino acids: CASSLVVTDTQYF. Together with reference TRBV25-1 and TRBJ2-3, the CDR3 gives the full variable domain: EADIYQTPRYLVIGTGKKITLECSQTMGHDKMYWYQQDPGMELHLIHYSYGVNSTEKGDLSSESTVSRIRTEHFPLTLESARPSHTSQYLCASSLVVTDTQYFGPGTRLTVL.

This chain connects TRBV27 to TRBJ2-7; TCRdb reports TRBD1, a call that lacks DNA to check it against. CDR1 is MNHEY, CDR2 SMNVEV, per germline (reference sequence). There are 11 residues in the CDR3. The CDR3 reads CASRQGYEQYF.